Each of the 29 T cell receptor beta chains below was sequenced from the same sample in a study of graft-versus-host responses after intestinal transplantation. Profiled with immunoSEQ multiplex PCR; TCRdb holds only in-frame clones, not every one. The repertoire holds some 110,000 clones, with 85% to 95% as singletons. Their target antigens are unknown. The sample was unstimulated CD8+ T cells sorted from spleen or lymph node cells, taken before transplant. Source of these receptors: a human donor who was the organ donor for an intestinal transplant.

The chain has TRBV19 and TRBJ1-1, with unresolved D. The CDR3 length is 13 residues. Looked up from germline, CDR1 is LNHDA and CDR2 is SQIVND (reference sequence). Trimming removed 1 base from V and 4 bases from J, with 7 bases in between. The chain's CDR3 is CASSIATATEAFF. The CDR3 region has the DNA TGTGCCAGTAGTATAGCTACAGCCACTGAAGCTTTCTTT.

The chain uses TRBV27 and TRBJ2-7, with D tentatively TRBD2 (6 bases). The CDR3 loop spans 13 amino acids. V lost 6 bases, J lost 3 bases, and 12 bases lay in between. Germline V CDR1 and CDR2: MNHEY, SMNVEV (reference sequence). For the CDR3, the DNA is TGTGCCAGCAGCCGGGGGACTTACTACGAGCAGTACTTC. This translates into CASSRGTYYEQYF.

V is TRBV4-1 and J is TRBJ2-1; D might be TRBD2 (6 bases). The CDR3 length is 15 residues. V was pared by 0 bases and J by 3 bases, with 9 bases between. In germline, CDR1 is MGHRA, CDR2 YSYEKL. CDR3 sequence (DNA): TGCGCCAGCAGCCAAGATAGCGGCGTCTACAATGAGCAGTTCTTC. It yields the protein CASSQDSGVYNEQFF.

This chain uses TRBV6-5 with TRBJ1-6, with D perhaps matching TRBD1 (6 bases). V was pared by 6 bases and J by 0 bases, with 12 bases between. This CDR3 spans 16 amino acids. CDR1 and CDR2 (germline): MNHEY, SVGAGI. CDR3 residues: CASSYGQSSYNSPLHF. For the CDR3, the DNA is TGTGCCAGCAGCTACGGACAGAGCTCCTATAATTCACCCCTCCACTTT.

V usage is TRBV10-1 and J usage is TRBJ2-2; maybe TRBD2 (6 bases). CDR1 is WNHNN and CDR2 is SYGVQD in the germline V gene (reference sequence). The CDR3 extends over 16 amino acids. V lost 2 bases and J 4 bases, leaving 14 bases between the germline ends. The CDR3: CASSEGGDLSTGELFF. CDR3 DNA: TGCGCCAGCAGTGAGGGAGGGGATCTGAGCACCGGGGAGCTGTTTTTT.

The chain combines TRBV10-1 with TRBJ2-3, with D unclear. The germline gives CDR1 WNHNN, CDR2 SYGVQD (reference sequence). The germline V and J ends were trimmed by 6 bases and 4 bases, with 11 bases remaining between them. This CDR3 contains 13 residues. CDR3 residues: CASSQIPSDTQYF. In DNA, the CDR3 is TGCGCCAGCAGCCAGATTCCCTCAGATACGCAGTATTTT.

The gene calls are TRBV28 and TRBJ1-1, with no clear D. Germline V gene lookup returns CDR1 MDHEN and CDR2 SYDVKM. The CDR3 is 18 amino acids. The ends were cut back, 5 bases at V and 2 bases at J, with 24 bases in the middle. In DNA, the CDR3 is TGTGCCAGCAGTCTTGACCAAGAGCCGGACGTAGAAAACACTGAAGCTTTCTTT. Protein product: CASSLDQEPDVENTEAFF.

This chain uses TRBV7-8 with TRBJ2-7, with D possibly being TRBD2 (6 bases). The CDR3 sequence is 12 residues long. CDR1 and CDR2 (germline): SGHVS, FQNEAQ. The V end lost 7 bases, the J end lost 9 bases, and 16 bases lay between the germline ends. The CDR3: CASTGLTSGQYF. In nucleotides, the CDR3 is TGTGCCAGCACGGGACTCACCTCGGGGCAGTACTTC.

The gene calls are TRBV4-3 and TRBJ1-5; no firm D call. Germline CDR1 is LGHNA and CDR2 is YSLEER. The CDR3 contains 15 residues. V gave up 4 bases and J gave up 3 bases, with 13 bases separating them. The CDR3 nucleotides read TGCGCCAGCAGCCCGGATACAAGGGCCAATCAGCCCCAGCATTTT. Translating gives CASSPDTRANQPQHF.

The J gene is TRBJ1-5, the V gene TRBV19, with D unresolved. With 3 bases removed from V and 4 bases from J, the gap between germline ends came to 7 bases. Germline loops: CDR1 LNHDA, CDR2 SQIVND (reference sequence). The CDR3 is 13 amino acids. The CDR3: CASSMGGNQPQHF. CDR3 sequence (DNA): TGTGCCAGTAGTATGGGAGGGAATCAGCCCCAGCATTTT.

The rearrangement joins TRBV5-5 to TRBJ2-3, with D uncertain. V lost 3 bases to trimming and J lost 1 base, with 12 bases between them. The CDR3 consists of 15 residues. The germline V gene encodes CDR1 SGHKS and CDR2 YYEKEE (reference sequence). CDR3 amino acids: CASSSKWVGTDTQYF. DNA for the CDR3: TGTGCCAGCAGCTCCAAGTGGGTCGGCACAGATACGCAGTATTTT.

The CDR3 DNA sequence: TGTGCCAGCAGCCCTCTCCTAGCGGGAATGTATGAGCAGTTCTTC. Translated, it gives CASSPLLAGMYEQFF. The chain recombines TRBV14 with TRBJ2-1, with 9 bases matching TRBD2. The CDR3 contains 15 residues. Germline-derived CDR1 and CDR2 are SGHDN and FVKESK. The J segment lost 8 bases and the V segment lost 4 bases, leaving 9 bases of the junction unmatched.

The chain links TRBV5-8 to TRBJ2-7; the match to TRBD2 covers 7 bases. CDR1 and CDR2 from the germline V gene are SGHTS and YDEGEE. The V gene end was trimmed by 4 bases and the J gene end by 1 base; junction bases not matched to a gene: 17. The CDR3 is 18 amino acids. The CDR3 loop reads CASSPRARSQRESYEQYF. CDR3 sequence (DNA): TGTGCCAGCAGCCCCCGGGCTCGGTCTCAGCGGGAATCCTACGAGCAGTACTTC.

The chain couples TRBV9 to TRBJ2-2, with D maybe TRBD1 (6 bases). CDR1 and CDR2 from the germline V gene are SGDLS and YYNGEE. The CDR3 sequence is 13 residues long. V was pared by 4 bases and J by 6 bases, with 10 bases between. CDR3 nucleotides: TGTGCCAGCAGCCCCCAGGGGCCCGGGGAGCTGTTTTTT. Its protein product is CASSPQGPGELFF.

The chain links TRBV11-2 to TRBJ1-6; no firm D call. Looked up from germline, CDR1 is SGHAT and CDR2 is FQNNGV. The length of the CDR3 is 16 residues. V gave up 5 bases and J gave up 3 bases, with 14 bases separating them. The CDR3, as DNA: TGTGCCAGCAGCGCCACACGGGCAGACTATAATTCACCCCTCCACTTT. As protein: CASSATRADYNSPLHF.

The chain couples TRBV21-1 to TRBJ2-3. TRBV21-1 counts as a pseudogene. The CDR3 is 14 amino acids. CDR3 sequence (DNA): TGTGCCAGCAGCGTGCACCGAGAGGGGGATACGCAGTATTTT. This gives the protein CASSVHREGDTQYF.

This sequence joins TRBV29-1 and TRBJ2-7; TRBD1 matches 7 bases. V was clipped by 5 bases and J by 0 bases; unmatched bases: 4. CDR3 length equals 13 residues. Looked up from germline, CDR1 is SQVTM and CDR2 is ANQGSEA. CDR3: CSVTQGISYEQYF. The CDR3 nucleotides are TGCAGCGTTACACAGGGGATCTCCTACGAGCAGTACTTC.

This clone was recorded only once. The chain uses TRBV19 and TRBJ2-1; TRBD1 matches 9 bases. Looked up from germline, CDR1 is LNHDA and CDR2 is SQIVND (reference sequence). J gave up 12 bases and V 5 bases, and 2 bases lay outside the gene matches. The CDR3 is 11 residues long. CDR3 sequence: CASSSDRGQFF. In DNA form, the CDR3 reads TGTGCCAGTAGTTCGGACAGGGGGCAGTTCTTC.

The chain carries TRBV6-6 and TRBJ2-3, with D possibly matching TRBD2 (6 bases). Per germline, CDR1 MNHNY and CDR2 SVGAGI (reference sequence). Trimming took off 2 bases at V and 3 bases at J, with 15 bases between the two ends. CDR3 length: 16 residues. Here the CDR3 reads CASSYNPSEGTDTQYF. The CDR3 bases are TGTGCCAGCAGTTACAACCCTAGCGAGGGAACAGATACGCAGTATTTT.

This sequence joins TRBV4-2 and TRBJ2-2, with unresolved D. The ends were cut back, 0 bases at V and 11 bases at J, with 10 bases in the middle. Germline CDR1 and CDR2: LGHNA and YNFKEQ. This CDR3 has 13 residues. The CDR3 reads CASSQDSVGELFF. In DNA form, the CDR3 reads TGTGCCAGCAGCCAAGATTCGGTCGGTGAGCTGTTTTTT.

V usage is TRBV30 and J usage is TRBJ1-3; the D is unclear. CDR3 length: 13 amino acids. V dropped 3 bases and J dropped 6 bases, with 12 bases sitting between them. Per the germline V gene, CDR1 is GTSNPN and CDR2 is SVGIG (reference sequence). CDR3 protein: CAWRKVMENTIYF. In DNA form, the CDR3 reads TGTGCCTGGAGGAAGGTAATGGAAAACACCATATATTTT.

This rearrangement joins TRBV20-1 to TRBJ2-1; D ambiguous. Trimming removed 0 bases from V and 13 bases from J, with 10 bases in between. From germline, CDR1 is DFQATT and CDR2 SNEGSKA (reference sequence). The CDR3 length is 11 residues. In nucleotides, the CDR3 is TGCAGTGCTAGAGAAGGACCTAACCAGTTCTTC. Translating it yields CSAREGPNQFF.

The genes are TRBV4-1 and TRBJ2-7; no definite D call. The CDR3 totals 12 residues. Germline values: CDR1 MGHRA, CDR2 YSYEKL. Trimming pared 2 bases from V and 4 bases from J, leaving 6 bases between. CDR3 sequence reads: CASSQTLYEQYF. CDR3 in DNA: TGCGCCAGCAGCCAAACCCTTTACGAGCAGTACTTC.

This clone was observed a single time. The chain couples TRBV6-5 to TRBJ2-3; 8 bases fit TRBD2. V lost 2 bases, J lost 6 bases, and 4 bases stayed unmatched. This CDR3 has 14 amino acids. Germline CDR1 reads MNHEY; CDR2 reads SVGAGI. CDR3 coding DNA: TGTGCCAGCAGTTACGGCGGGAGGAGGGATACGCAGTATTTT. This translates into CASSYGGRRDTQYF.

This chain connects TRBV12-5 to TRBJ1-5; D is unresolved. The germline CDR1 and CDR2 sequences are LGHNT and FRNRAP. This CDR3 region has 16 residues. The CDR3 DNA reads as TGTGCCGGTGAAGATTTAGGAGGACGGAGCAATCAGCCCCAGCATTTT. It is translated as CAGEDLGGRSNQPQHF.

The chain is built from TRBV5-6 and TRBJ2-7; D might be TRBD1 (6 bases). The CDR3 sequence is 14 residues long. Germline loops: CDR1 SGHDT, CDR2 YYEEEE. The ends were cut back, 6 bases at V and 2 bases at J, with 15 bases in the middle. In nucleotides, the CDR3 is TGTGCCAGCACCCTAGGGGGATCGCCCTACGAGCAGTACTTC. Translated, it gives CASTLGGSPYEQYF.

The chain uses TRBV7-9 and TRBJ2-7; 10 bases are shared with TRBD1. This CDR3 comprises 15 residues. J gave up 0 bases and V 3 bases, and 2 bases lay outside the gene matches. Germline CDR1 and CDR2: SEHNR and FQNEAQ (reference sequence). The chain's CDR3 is CASSLWDRGSYEQYF. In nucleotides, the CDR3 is TGTGCCAGCAGCTTGTGGGACAGGGGCTCCTACGAGCAGTACTTC.

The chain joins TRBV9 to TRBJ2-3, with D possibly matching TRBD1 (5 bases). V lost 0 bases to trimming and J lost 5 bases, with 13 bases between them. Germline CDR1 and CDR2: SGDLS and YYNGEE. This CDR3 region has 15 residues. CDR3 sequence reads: CASSVAHDRGDTQYF. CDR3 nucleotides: TGTGCCAGCAGCGTAGCCCATGATAGGGGAGATACGCAGTATTTT.

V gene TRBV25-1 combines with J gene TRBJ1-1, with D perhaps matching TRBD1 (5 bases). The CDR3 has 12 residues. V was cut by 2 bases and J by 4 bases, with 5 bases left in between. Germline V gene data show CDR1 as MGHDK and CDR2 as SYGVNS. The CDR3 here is CASSETGTEAFF. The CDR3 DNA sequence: TGTGCCAGCAGTGAAACAGGCACTGAAGCTTTCTTT.